The 20 T cell receptor beta chains below come from one sample, sequenced in a study of blood T cell repertoires in COVID-19. Measured with immunoSEQ multiplex PCR; TCRdb has only the in-frame clones, and not every one. The data contain fewer than 200,000 clones, approximately 80% of them singletons. Sequencing was done on a sample of peripheral blood. These receptors were collected from a woman aged 80 or over with active or convalescent COVID-19.

This chain uses TRBV2 with TRBJ1-2, with D possibly being TRBD1 (5 bases). In germline, CDR1 is SNHLY, CDR2 FYNNEI. CDR3 length: 12 residues. V was clipped by 6 bases and J by 4 bases, with 9 bases between them. The CDR3 protein is CASRRQTYGYTF. CDR3 nucleotides: TGTGCCAGCAGGAGACAGACCTATGGCTACACCTTC.

This clone was counted only a few times. This chain links TRBV7-2 with TRBJ2-7, with D perhaps TRBD1 (5 bases). There are 14 residues in the CDR3. V was pared by 2 bases and J by 7 bases, with 15 bases between. From germline, CDR1 is SGHTA and CDR2 FQGNSA. The CDR3 region is CASSLRRQTQEQYF. CDR3 nucleotides: TGTGCCAGCAGCTTACGTCGACAGACGCAGGAGCAGTACTTC. Full variable domain (outside the CDR3, taken from reference TRBV7-2 and TRBJ2-7): GAGVSQSPSNKVTEKGKDVELRCDPISGHTALYWYRQSLGQGLEFLIYFQGNSAPDKSGLPSDRFSAERTGGSVSTLTIQRTQQEDSAVYLCASSLRRQTQEQYFGPGTRLTVT.

V and J are TRBV5-1 and TRBJ1-6, with 9 nucleotides matching TRBD1. Germline V gives CDR1 SGHRS, CDR2 YFSETQ. Trimming cost V 4 bases and J 9 bases; bases outside gene matches: 5. The CDR3 covers 14 residues. CDR3 sequence: CASSVGTGISPLHF. CDR3 nucleotide sequence: TGCGCCAGCAGCGTTGGGACAGGGATTTCACCCCTCCACTTT.

The chain joins TRBV19 to TRBJ1-2; D is undetermined. The germline V and J ends were trimmed by 1 base and 8 bases, with 14 bases remaining between them. The CDR3 spans 14 residues. Germline V gives CDR1 LNHDA, CDR2 SQIVND (reference sequence). The CDR3 DNA is TGTGCCAGTAGTATAGCCAGTTTCCCCTGGGGCTACACCTTC. This gives the protein CASSIASFPWGYTF.

This sequence joins TRBV5-1 and TRBJ1-2; 7 bases fit TRBD1. Germline-derived CDR1 and CDR2 are SGHRS and YFSETQ. V lost 0 bases and J lost 3; bases outside the gene matches: 5. The CDR3 consists of 15 residues. For the CDR3, the DNA is TGCGCCAGCAGCTTGGAGGCAGGGGGTCACTATGGCTACACCTTC. It is translated as CASSLEAGGHYGYTF.

This clone has a single count. The rearrangement uses TRBV6-5 and TRBJ1-2; 7 bases are a match to TRBD1. Per the germline V gene, CDR1 is MNHEY and CDR2 is SVGAGI. Trimming took 4 bases from V and 2 from J; bases not matched to a gene: 7. This CDR3 contains 15 residues. The CDR3, as DNA: TGTGCCAGCAGTTCAGAGGGGGCCGGGAACTATGGCTACACCTTC. Amino acids: CASSSEGAGNYGYTF.

This chain uses TRBV4-3 with TRBJ2-2; 7 bases are shared with TRBD2. This CDR3 comprises 17 residues. With 4 bases clipped from V and 3 bases from J, the junction kept 11 bases outside the gene matches. CDR1 is LGHNA, CDR2 YSLEER, per germline. The CDR3 DNA sequence: TGCGCCAGCAGCCCTGCGGTAGGCGGGGGTCACACCGGGGAGCTGTTTTTT. Protein: CASSPAVGGGHTGELFF.

V and J are TRBV18 and TRBJ1-1; TRBD1 aligns across 8 bases. The CDR3 is made up of 14 amino acids. Germline V gives CDR1 KGHSH, CDR2 LQKENI. With 4 bases clipped from V and 4 bases from J, the junction kept 5 bases outside the gene matches. The CDR3 DNA is TGTGCCAGCTCACTGTCAGGGGGCCTCACTGAAGCTTTCTTT. It yields the protein CASSLSGGLTEAFF.

The rearrangement joins TRBV3-1 (or the pseudogene TRBV3-2) to TRBJ1-1; 8 bases agree with TRBD1. The ends lost 0 bases at V and 9 bases at J; junction bases unmatched: 12. There are 16 residues in the CDR3. Germline CDR1 is LGHDT and CDR2 is YNNKEL (reference sequence). CDR3 sequence reads: CASSQEGWYRGGKAFF. The CDR3, as DNA: TGTGCCAGCAGCCAAGAAGGGTGGTACAGGGGGGGAAAAGCTTTCTTT.

The chain joins TRBV12-5 to TRBJ1-5; tentative D call: TRBD1 (5 bases). Germline V gene lookup returns CDR1 LGHNT and CDR2 FRNRAP. CDR3 length equals 17 residues. V dropped 0 bases and J dropped 0 bases, with 12 bases sitting between them. The CDR3 loop is CASGLVVSRDSNQPQHF. The CDR3 DNA reads as TGTGCTAGTGGTTTGGTAGTTAGCAGGGATAGCAATCAGCCCCAGCATTTT. Variable domain in full (rest from reference TRBV12-5 and TRBJ1-5): DARVTQTPRHKVTEMGQEVTMRCQPILGHNTVFWYRQTMMQGLELLAYFRNRAPLDDSGMPKDRFSAEMPDATLATLKIQPSEPRDSAVYFCASGLVVSRDSNQPQHFGDGTRLSIL.

The chain couples TRBV19 to TRBJ1-4; the match to TRBD1 covers 9 bases. Germline V CDR1 and CDR2: LNHDA, SQIVND (reference sequence). This CDR3 comprises 16 residues. The V gene end was trimmed by 4 bases and the J gene end by 8 bases; junction bases not matched to a gene: 11. CDR3 residues: CASSTTGGAVAEKLFF. Here the CDR3 DNA reads TGTGCCAGTAGTACAACAGGGGGCGCGGTGGCCGAAAAACTGTTTTTT.

The rearrangement joins TRBV7-6 to TRBJ1-6; 7 positions match TRBD1. Trimming cost V 5 bases and J 8 bases; bases outside gene matches: 12. The CDR3 sequence is 16 residues long. In germline, CDR1 is SGHVS, CDR2 FNYEAQ. The CDR3 DNA follows: TGTGCCAGCAGCCCCCGACAGGGTGATAGCCATTCACCCCTCCACTTT. Amino acid sequence: CASSPRQGDSHSPLHF.

This clone appeared a few times. The J gene is TRBJ2-5, the V gene TRBV19; 11 bases align to TRBD2. This CDR3 has 15 amino acids. Trimming cost V 6 bases and J 4 bases; bases outside gene matches: 7. Germline V CDR1 and CDR2: LNHDA, SQIVND (reference sequence). The CDR3 reads CASSSGLAAGETQYF. The CDR3, as DNA: TGTGCCAGTAGCTCGGGACTAGCGGCGGGAGAGACCCAGTACTTC.

The rearrangement links TRBV18 to TRBJ1-2, with 9 bases identical to TRBD1. V shed 3 bases, J shed 5 bases, and the junction held 13 bases outside the gene matches. This CDR3 spans 17 amino acids. Per the germline V gene, CDR1 is KGHSH and CDR2 is LQKENI. CDR3 sequence: CASSPGQGITGGYGYTF. CDR3 DNA: TGTGCCAGCTCACCTGGACAGGGGATCACTGGGGGATATGGCTACACCTTC.

The V call is TRBV6-5, the J call TRBJ1-2; D is perhaps TRBD1 (6 bases). The germline CDR1 and CDR2 sequences are MNHEY and SVGAGI. The length of the CDR3 is 15 residues. V gave up 6 bases and J gave up 7 bases, with 21 bases separating them. In DNA, the CDR3 is TGTGCCAGCAGCCCCGACACAGGGAGGGTGGCTGGCTACACCTTC. Translation gives CASSPDTGRVAGYTF.

This chain joins TRBV30 and TRBJ2-5; D gene uncertain. This CDR3 comprises 11 residues. Germline V gene data show CDR1 as GTSNPN and CDR2 as SVGIG (reference sequence). Trimming shortened V by 5 bases and J by 2 bases, and 6 bases separated the two germline ends. CDR3 coding DNA: TGTGCCTGGGCGGTTCAAGAGACCCAGTACTTC. It translates to CAWAVQETQYF.

The chain carries TRBV10-3 and TRBJ2-1, with TRBD1 matching 8 bases. Per the germline V gene, CDR1 is ENHRY and CDR2 is SYGVKD. J gave up 7 bases and V 2 bases, and 7 bases lay outside the gene matches. The CDR3 loop spans 15 amino acids. The DNA of the CDR3 is TGTGCCATCAGTGAGAGGGGGACAGGCCTTAATGAGCAGTTCTTC. This gives the protein CAISERGTGLNEQFF.

This chain links TRBV6-5 with TRBJ1-1, with 8 nucleotides matching TRBD1. The trim removed 2 bases at V and 6 bases at J, leaving 5 bases unmatched. The CDR3 loop spans 14 amino acids. CDR1 is MNHEY, CDR2 SVGAGI, per germline. The CDR3, as DNA: TGTGCCAGCAGTTACGACAGGGGTATCGCTGAAGCTTTCTTT. Protein: CASSYDRGIAEAFF.

This chain uses TRBV10-3 with TRBJ2-7, with D perhaps TRBD1 (6 bases). CDR1 is ENHRY, CDR2 SYGVKD, per germline. V was clipped by 3 bases and J by 2 bases, with 11 bases between them. This CDR3 spans 14 amino acids. Here the CDR3 DNA reads TGTGCCATCAGTGAACAGGGAACGGCCTACGAGCAGTACTTC. Its translation: CAISEQGTAYEQYF.

This clone was seen only a few times. The gene calls are TRBV7-2 and TRBJ1-2; D unresolved. The germline gives CDR1 SGHTA, CDR2 FQGNSA. CDR3 length: 13 amino acids. Trimming shortened V by 2 bases and J by 6 bases, and 10 bases separated the two germline ends. The CDR3 DNA sequence: TGTGCCAGCAGCTTATTCCTCCTTAATGGCTACACCTTC. Amino acid sequence: CASSLFLLNGYTF.